This T cell receptor beta chain was documented in a study of naive and memory T cell subsets. The beta constant-region primer was an equimolar mix of two oligonucleotides covering TRBC1 and TRBC2. Four rounds of PCR amplified the ligated cDNA using nested alpha and beta constant-region primers plus SP2. MiXCR was run by TCRdb on the UMI-ligation and nested PCR reads, yielding one entry per CDR3 protein. The data hold 10,000 or so distinct CDR3 sequences, with about 6% observed a single time. The length of the CDR3 is 11 residues. The germline CDR1 and CDR2 sequences are SQVTM and ANQGSEA. With 6 bases removed from V and 7 bases from J, the gap between germline ends came to 13 bases. This clonotype was recorded at least ten times.

This receptor was obtained from a human donor in good health. The J gene is TRBJ2-7, the V gene TRBV29-1; tentatively, D is TRBD1 or TRBD2 (5 bases each). Material: CD4+ TEMRA cells from blood. As to subset: effector memory re-expressing CD45RA, CD45RA+ CD27-. CDR3 nucleotides: TGCAGCGTGGTGGGGGTAGGTGAGCAGTACTTC. Protein: CSVVGVGEQYF.